The 21 T cell receptor beta chains listed next were all sequenced from one sample in a study of T cells expressing NK-cell markers. TCRdb reanalyzed the 5' RACE reads and collapses them to one entry per CDR3 protein, without DNA. Its listing shows hundreds of thousands of distinct CDR3 sequences. The specimen sequenced was blood T cells: a sorted CD56 or NKG2C T cell subset, CD4+ or CD8+ T cells, or bulk PBMC T cells (not recorded which). The receptors stem from a man between 18 and 35 years old in good health.

CDR3 protein: CALGEVSYNEQFF. V usage is TRBV30 and J usage is TRBJ2-1; as DNA is missing, the TRBD1 call by TCRdb cannot be tested. The CDR3 contains 13 residues. Germline CDR1 and CDR2: GTSNPN and SVGIG (reference sequence).

The genes are TRBV15 and TRBJ2-2; there is no DNA to check the TCRdb D call of TRBD2. The CDR3 extends over 13 amino acids. Per the germline V gene, CDR1 is LNHNV and CDR2 is YYDKDF (reference sequence). CDR3 sequence: CAGREPNTGELFF.

The CDR3 is CASSEMDRDNQPQHF. This chain uses TRBV2 with TRBJ1-5; the TCRdb D gene call, TRBD1, has no DNA to confirm it. Germline assignment: CDR1 SNHLY and CDR2 FYNNEI. There are 15 residues in the CDR3.

J is TRBJ1-5 and V is TRBV12-3 or TRBV12-4; absent DNA, TCRdb's TRBD1 call cannot be checked. This CDR3 contains 16 residues. The CDR3 sequence: CASSFVGTGFNQPQHF.

The chain employs TRBV15 and TRBJ2-3; TCRdb calls TRBD1, which cannot be checked without DNA. CDR3 length equals 15 residues. In germline, CDR1 is LNHNV, CDR2 YYDKDF (reference sequence). This CDR3 is CATSRDTTWRDTQYF. The whole variable domain, filled in from reference TRBV15 and TRBJ2-3, reads DAMVIQNPRYQVTQFGKPVTLSCSQTLNHNVMYWYQQKSSQAPKLLFHYYDKDFNNEADTPDNFQSRRPNTSFCFLDIRSPGLGDTAMYLCATSRDTTWRDTQYFGPGTRLTVL.

The chain carries TRBV6-5 and TRBJ2-3; checking the TCRdb D call of TRBD2 is not possible without DNA. CDR1 MNHEY and CDR2 SVGAGI come from the germline V gene. The CDR3 is 17 residues long. The CDR3 protein is CASSYGTSGRGTDTQYF.

CDR3 loop: CASSAQTSGKETQYF. The V call is TRBV2, the J call TRBJ2-5; TCRdb selects TRBD2, and the lack of DNA leaves this call unchecked. CDR3 length: 15 amino acids. CDR1 and CDR2 from the germline V gene are SNHLY and FYNNEI.

This rearrangement joins TRBV18 to TRBJ2-5; the D call from TCRdb, TRBD2, cannot be confirmed without DNA. The CDR3 spans 15 residues. The germline CDR1 and CDR2 sequences are KGHSH and LQKENI. The CDR3 protein is CASSPVAASQETQYF.

V gene TRBV19 combines with J gene TRBJ2-1; the TCRdb call, TRBD1, lacks DNA for checking. This CDR3 spans 16 amino acids. Germline loops: CDR1 LNHDA, CDR2 SQIVND (reference sequence). Here the CDR3 reads CASSIGGTAYGGEQFF.

The V call is TRBV7-2, the J call TRBJ2-1; TCRdb gives TRBD2 as the D gene, but with no DNA this cannot be confirmed. The CDR3 loop spans 17 amino acids. Germline V gives CDR1 SGHTA, CDR2 FQGNSA. The CDR3 is CASSSLVPGLAGHEQFF.

This chain joins TRBV20-1 and TRBJ1-3. Looked up from germline, CDR1 is DFQATT and CDR2 is SNEGSKA (reference sequence). CDR3 length equals 16 residues. Here the CDR3 reads CSASPKQWSSGNTIYF.

The rearrangement joins TRBV15 to TRBJ2-1; TCRdb calls TRBD2, which cannot be checked without DNA. Germline V CDR1 and CDR2: LNHNV, YYDKDF (reference sequence). This CDR3 is 15 amino acids long. The CDR3 spells CATSRSTSGRDEQFF.

The chain employs TRBV5-1 and TRBJ2-7; lacking DNA, the TRBD1 call made by TCRdb goes unchecked. CDR3 length: 14 residues. Germline CDR1 and CDR2: SGHRS and YFSETQ. The CDR3 loop reads CASSPTGGPYEQYF.

The V and J genes are TRBV12-3 or TRBV12-4 and TRBJ2-7. The CDR3 runs to 14 residues. Here the CDR3 reads CASSLPYKYYEQYF.

The CDR3 here is CASSGAVSSYEQYF. The chain has TRBV7-6 and TRBJ2-7; TCRdb's D gene call, TRBD1, goes unchecked for lack of DNA. Germline CDR1 SGHVS, CDR2 FNYEAQ. CDR3 size: 14 residues.

V is TRBV29-1 and J is TRBJ2-5; the TCRdb D gene call, TRBD1, has no DNA to confirm it. This CDR3 region has 11 residues. Germline lookup yields CDR1 SQVTM and CDR2 ANQGSEA. The CDR3: CSVSGGETQYF. Looking up the rest from reference TRBV29-1 and TRBJ2-5 gives the full variable domain: SAVISQKPSRDICQRGTSLTIQCQVDSQVTMMFWYRQQPGQSLTLIATANQGSEATYESGFVIDKFPISRPNLTFSTLTVSNMSPEDSSIYLCSVSGGETQYFGPGTRLLVL.

This chain joins TRBV20-1 and TRBJ2-3; no DNA is available, so the TRBD2 call from TCRdb remains unchecked. There are 14 residues in the CDR3. From germline, CDR1 is DFQATT and CDR2 SNEGSKA (reference sequence). The CDR3 reads CSAKILAVTDTQYF.

The chain uses TRBV28 and TRBJ2-5. CDR1 and CDR2 from the germline V gene are MDHEN and SYDVKM. This CDR3 is built from 13 residues. The CDR3 loop is CASSPRNGETQYF.

The gene calls are TRBV7-9 and TRBJ1-2. The CDR3 length is 13 residues. Germline CDR1 reads SEHNR; CDR2 reads FQNEAQ (reference sequence). CDR3: CASSASLNYGYTF.

The rearrangement uses TRBV29-1 and TRBJ2-5; TCRdb names TRBD1, which stays unverified in the absence of DNA. The CDR3 totals 12 residues. Per the germline V gene, CDR1 is SQVTM and CDR2 is ANQGSEA. Here the CDR3 reads CSAGPGSETQYF.

The CDR3: CASSVRTPSSYNEQFF. The chain couples TRBV7-2 to TRBJ2-1; the D gene TCRdb calls, TRBD2, cannot be checked with no DNA. The CDR3 loop spans 16 amino acids. The germline V gene has CDR1 SGHTA and CDR2 FQGNSA. The full variable domain, completed using reference TRBV7-2 and TRBJ2-1, is GAGVSQSPSNKVTEKGKDVELRCDPISGHTALYWYRQSLGQGLEFLIYFQGNSAPDKSGLPSDRFSAERTGGSVSTLTIQRTQQEDSAVYLCASSVRTPSSYNEQFFGPGTRLTVL.